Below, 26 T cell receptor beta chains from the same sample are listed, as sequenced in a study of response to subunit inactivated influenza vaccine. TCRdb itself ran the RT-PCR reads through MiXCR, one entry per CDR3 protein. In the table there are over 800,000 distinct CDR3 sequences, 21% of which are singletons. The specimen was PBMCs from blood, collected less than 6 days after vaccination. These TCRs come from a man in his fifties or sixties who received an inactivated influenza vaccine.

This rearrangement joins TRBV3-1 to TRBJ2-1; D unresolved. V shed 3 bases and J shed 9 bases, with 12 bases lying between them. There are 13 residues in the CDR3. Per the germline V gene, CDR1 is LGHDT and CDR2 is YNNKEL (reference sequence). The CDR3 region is CASSQTDPGEQFF. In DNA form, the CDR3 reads TGTGCCAGCAGCCAGACGGATCCAGGTGAGCAGTTCTTC.

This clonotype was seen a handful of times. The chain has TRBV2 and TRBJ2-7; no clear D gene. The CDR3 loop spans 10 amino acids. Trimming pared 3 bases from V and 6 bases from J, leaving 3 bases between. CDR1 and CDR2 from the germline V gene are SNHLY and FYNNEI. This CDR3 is CASSDIEQYF. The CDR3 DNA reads TGTGCCAGCAGTGACATCGAGCAGTACTTC.

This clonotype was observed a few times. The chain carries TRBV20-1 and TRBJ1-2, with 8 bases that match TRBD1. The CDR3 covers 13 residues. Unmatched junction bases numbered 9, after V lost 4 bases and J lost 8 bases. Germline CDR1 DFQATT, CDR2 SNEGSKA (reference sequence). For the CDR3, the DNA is TGCAGTGCTAAGGGACAGGAAGGGGGGGGCTACACCTTC. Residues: CSAKGQEGGGYTF.

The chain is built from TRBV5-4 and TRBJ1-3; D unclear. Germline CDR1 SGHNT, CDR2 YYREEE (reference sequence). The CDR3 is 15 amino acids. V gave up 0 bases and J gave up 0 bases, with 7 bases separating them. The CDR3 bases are TGTGCCAGCAGCTTGGATCGGGGCTCTGGAAACACCATATATTTT. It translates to CASSLDRGSGNTIYF.

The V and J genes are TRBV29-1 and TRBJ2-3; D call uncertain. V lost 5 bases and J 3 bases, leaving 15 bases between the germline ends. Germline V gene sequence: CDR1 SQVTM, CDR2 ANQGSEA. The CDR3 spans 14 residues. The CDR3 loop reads CSVSRALPTDTQYF. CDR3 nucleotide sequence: TGCAGCGTTTCCCGGGCCCTGCCTACAGATACGCAGTATTTT.

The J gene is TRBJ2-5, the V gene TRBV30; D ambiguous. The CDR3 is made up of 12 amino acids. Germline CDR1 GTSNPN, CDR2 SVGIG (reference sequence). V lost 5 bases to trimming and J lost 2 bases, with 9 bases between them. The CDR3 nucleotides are TGTGCCTGGCGACAAGGTCAAGAGACCCAGTACTTC. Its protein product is CAWRQGQETQYF.

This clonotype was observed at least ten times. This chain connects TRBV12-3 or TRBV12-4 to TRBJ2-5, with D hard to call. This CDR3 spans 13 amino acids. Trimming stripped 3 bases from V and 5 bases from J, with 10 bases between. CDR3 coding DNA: TGTGCCAGCAGTTTGGGCCTCAAGGAGACCCAGTACTTC. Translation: CASSLGLKETQYF.

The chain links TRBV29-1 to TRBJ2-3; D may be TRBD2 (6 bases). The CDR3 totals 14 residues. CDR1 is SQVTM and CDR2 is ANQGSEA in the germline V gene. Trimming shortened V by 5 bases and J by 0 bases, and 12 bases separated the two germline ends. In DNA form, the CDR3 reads TGCAGCGTTTCCCGGAGGGCGAGCACAGATACGCAGTATTTT. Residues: CSVSRRASTDTQYF.

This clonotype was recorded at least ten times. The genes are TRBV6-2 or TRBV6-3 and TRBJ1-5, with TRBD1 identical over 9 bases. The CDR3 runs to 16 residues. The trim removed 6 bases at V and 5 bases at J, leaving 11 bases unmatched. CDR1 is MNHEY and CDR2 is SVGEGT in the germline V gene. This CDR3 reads CASSIASGQGHQPQHF. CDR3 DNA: TGTGCCAGCAGCATTGCCTCGGGACAGGGCCATCAGCCCCAGCATTTT.

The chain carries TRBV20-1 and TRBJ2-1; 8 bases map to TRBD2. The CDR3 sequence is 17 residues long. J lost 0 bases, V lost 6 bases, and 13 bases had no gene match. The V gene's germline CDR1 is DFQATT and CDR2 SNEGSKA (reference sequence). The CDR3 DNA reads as TGCAGTGCCGGCGTAGCGGGACTTTCGAGCTCCTACAATGAGCAGTTCTTC. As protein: CSAGVAGLSSSYNEQFF.

CDR3 sequence: CAWSVHGQYEQYF. DNA for the CDR3: TGTGCCTGGAGTGTACACGGGCAATACGAGCAGTACTTC. The chain joins TRBV30 to TRBJ2-7; D remains unclear. The CDR3 is made up of 13 amino acids. Germline CDR1 and CDR2: GTSNPN and SVGIG (reference sequence). The germline V and J ends were trimmed by 0 bases and 4 bases, with 10 bases remaining between them.

CDR3 region: CASRLTLSGKKGETQYF. The CDR3 DNA reads TGTGCCAGCAGATTAACCCTTAGCGGGAAAAAGGGAGAGACCCAGTACTTC. The gene calls are TRBV27 and TRBJ2-5; 8 nucleotides align to TRBD2. The CDR3 length is 17 residues. Losses at the gene ends were 6 bases for V and 4 bases for J; bases not matched to a gene: 16. The germline CDR1 and CDR2 sequences are MNHEY and SMNVEV (reference sequence).

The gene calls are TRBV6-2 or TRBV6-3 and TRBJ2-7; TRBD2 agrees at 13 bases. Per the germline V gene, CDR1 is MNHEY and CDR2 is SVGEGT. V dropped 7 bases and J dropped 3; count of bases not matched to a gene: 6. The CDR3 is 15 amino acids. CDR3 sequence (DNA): TGTGCCAGCATCCAGGGACTAGCGGGATACTACGAGCAGTACTTC. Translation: CASIQGLAGYYEQYF.

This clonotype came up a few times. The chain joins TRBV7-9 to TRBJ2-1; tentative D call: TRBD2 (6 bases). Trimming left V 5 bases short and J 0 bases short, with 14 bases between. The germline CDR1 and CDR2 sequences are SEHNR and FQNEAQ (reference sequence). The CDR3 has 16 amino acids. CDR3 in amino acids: CASSPHSGRSYNEQFF. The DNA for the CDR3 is TGTGCCAGCAGCCCACACAGCGGGCGCTCCTACAATGAGCAGTTCTTC.

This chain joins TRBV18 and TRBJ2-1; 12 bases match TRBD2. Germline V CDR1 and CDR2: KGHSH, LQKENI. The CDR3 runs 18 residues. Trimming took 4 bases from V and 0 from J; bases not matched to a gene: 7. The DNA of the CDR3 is TGTGCCAGCTCACAACGGTCGACTAGCGGGAGCTCCTACAATGAGCAGTTCTTC. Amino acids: CASSQRSTSGSSYNEQFF.

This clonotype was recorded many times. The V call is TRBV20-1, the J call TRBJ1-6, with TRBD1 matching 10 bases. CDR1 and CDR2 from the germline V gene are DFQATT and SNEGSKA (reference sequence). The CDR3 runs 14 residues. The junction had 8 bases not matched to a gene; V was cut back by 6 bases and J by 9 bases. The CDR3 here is CSAGQGGPSSPLHF. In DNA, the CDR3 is TGCAGTGCCGGACAGGGGGGACCTTCTTCACCCCTCCACTTT.

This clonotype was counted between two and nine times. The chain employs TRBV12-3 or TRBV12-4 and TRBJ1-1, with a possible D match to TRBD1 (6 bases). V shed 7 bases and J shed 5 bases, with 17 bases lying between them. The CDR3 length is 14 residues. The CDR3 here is CASTPTGFGTEAFF. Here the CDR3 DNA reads TGTGCCAGCACCCCAACAGGGTTTGGGACTGAAGCTTTCTTT.

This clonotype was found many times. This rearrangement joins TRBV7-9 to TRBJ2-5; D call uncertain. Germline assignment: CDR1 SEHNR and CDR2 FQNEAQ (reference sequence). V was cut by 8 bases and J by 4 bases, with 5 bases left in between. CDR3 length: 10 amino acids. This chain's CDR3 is CASGLETQYF. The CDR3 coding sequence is TGTGCCAGCGGATTAGAGACCCAGTACTTC.

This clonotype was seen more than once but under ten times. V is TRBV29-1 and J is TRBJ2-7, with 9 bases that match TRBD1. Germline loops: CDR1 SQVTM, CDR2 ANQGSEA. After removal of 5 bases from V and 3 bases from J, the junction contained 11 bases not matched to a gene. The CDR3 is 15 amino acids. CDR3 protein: CSVKTGTGIFYEQYF. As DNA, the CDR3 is TGCAGCGTTAAAACCGGGACAGGGATTTTCTACGAGCAGTACTTC.

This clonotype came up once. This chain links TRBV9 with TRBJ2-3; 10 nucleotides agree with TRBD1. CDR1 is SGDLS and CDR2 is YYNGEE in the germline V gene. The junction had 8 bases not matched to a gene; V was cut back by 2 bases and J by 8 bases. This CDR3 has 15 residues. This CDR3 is CASSVGQGQHGTQYF. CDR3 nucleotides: TGTGCCAGCAGCGTGGGACAGGGGCAGCACGGTACGCAGTATTTT.

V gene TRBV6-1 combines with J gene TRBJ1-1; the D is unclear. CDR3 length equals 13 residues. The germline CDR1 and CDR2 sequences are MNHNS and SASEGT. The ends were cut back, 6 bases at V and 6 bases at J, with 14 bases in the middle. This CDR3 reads CASSTRAPPEAFF. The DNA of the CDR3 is TGTGCCAGCAGCACCCGGGCCCCCCCTGAAGCTTTCTTT.

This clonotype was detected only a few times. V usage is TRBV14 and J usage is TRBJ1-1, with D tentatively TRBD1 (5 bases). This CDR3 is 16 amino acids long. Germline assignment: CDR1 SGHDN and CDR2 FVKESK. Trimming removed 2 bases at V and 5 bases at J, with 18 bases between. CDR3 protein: CASSQRGGGRWTEAFF. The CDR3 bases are TGTGCCAGCAGCCAAAGAGGTGGGGGAAGGTGGACTGAAGCTTTCTTT.

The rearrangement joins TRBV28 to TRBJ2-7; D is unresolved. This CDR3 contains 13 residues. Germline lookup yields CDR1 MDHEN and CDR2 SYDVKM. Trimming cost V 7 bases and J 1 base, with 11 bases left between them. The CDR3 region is CASTRVGSYEQYF. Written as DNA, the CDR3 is TGTGCCAGCACCCGGGTTGGGTCCTACGAGCAGTACTTC.

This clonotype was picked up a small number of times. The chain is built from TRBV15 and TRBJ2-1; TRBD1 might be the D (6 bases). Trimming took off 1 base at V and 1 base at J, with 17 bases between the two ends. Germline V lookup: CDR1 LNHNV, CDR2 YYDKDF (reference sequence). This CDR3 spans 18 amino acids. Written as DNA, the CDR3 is TGTGCCACCAGCAGAGCTACGATGGACAGCCCTTCCTACAATGAGCAGTTCTTC. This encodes CATSRATMDSPSYNEQFF.

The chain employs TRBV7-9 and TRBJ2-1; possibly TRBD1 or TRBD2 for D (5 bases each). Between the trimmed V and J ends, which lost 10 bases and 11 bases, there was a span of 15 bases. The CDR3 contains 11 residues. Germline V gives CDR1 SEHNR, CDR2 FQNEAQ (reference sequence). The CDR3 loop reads CAILGRDQQFF. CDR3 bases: TGTGCCATTTTGGGCCGGGACCAGCAGTTCTTC. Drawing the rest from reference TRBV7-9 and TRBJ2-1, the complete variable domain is DTGVSQNPRHKITKRGQNVTFRCDPISEHNRLYWYRQTLGQGPEFLTYFQNEAQLEKSRLLSDRFSAERPKGSFSTLEIQRTEQGDSAMYLCAILGRDQQFFGPGTRLTVL.

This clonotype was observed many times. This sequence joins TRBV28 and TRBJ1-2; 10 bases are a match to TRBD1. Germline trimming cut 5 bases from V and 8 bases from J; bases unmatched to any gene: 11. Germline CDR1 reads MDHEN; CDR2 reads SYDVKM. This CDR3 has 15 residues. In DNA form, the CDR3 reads TGTGCCAGCAGTCCCCGGACAGGGGGGGTTCGCGGCTACACCTTC. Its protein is CASSPRTGGVRGYTF.